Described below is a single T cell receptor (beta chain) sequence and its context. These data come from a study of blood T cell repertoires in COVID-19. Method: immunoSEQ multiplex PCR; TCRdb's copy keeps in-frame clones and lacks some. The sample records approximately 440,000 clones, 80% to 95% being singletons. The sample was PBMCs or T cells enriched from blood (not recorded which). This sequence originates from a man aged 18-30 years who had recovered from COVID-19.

The CDR3 nucleotides read TGTGCCACCAGCGGGAAACAGGGGGCAAGCACTGAAGCTTTCTTT. Translated: CATSGKQGASTEAFF. The chain combines TRBV15 with TRBJ1-1; 9 nucleotides line up with TRBD1. Germline V gene lookup returns CDR1 LNHNV and CDR2 YYDKDF (reference sequence). CDR3 length equals 15 residues. V was clipped by 5 bases and J by 4 bases; unmatched bases: 8.